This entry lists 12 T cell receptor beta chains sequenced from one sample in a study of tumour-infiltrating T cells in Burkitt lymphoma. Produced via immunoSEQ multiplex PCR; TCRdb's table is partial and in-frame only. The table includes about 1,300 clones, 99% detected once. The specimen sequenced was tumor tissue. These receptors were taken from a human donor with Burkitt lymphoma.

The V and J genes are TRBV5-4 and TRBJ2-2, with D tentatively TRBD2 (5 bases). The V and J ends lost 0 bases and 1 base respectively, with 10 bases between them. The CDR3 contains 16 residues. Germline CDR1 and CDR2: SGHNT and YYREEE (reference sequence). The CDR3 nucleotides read TGTGCCAGCAGCTTGGGAGGGAGCGGGAACACCGGGGAGCTGTTTTTT. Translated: CASSLGGSGNTGELFF.

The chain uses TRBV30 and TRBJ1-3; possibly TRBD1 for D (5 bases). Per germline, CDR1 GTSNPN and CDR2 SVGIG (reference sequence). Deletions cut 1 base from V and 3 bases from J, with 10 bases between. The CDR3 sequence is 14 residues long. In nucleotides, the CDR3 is TGTGCCTGGAGTGGAGGGGTTATTGGAAACACCATATATTTT. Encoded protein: CAWSGGVIGNTIYF.

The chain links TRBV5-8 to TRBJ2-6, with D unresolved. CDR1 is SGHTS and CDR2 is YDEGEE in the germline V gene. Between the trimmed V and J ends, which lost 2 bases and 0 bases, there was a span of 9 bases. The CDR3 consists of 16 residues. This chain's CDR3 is CASSLTASSGANVLTF. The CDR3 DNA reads TGTGCCAGCAGCTTAACAGCGTCCTCTGGGGCCAACGTCCTGACTTTC.

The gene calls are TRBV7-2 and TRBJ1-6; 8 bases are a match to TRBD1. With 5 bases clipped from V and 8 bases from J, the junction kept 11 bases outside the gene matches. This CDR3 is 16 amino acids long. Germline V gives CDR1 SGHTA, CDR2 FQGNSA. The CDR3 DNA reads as TGTGCCAGCAGCGACAGGGGAAAGGCCCTCCATTCACCCCTCCACTTT. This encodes CASSDRGKALHSPLHF.

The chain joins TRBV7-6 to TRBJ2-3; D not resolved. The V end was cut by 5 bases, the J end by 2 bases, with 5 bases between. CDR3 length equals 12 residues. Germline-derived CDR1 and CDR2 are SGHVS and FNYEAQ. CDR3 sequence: CASSLITDTQYF. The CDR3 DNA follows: TGTGCCAGCAGCCTCATCACAGATACGCAGTATTTT.

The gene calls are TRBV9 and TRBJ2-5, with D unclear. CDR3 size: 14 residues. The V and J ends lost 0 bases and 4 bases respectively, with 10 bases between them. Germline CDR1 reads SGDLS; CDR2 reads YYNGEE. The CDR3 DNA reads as TGTGCCAGCAGCGTAGAGGCGGTTGGAGAGACCCAGTACTTC. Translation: CASSVEAVGETQYF.

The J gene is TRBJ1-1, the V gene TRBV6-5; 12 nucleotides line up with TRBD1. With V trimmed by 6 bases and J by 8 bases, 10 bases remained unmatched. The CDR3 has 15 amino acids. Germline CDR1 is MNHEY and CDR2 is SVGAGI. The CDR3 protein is CASSRDRGRLSEAFF. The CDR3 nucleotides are TGTGCCAGCAGCCGGGACAGGGGGCGTCTCTCGGAAGCTTTCTTT.

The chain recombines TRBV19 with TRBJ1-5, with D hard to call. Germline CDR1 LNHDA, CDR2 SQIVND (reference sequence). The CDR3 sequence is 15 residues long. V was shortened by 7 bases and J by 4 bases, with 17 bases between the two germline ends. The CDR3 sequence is CASTLGSAANQPQHF. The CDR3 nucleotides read TGTGCCAGTACGCTTGGGTCGGCAGCTAATCAGCCCCAGCATTTT.

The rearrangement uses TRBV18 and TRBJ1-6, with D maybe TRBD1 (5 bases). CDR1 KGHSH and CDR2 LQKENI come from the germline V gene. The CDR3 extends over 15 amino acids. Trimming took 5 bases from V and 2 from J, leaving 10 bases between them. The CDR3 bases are TGTGCCAGCTCATTACAGGAGACCTATAATTCACCCCTCCACTTT. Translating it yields CASSLQETYNSPLHF.

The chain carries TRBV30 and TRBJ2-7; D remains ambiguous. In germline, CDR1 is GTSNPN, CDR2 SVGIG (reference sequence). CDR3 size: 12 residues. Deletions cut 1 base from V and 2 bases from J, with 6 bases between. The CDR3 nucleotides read TGTGCCTGGAGTGGCCTGACCTACGAGCAGTACTTC. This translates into CAWSGLTYEQYF.

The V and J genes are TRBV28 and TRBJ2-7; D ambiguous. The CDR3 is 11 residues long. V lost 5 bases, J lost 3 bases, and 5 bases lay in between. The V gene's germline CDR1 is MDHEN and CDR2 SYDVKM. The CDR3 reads CASSLFYEQYF. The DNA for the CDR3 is TGTGCCAGCAGTCTGTTCTACGAGCAGTACTTC.

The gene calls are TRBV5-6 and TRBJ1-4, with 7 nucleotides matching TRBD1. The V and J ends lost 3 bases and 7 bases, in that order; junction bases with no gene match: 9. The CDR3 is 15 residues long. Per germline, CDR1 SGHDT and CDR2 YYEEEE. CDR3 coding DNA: TGTGCCAGCAGCTACCGGGGACAGATGGGTGAAAAACTGTTTTTT. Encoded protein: CASSYRGQMGEKLFF.